Below are 22 T cell receptor beta chains sequenced from a single sample in a study of blood T cell repertoires in COVID-19. The repertoire was sequenced with immunoSEQ multiplex PCR; TCRdb's copy has only in-frame clones and lacks some. The sample lists about 45,000 clones; around 85% were seen once. The sample comprised peripheral blood. The receptors here all came from a human donor in a cohort sampled during active COVID-19.

This clone has more than one count but fewer than ten. The rearrangement uses TRBV7-3 and TRBJ2-1, with TRBD2 matching over 8 bases. Losses at the gene ends were 6 bases for V and 9 bases for J; bases not matched to a gene: 13. The CDR3 runs to 15 residues. Germline assignment: CDR1 SGHTA and CDR2 FQGTGA. DNA for the CDR3: TGTGCCAGCAGTTCACCTACTAGCGGCTCGGGTGAGCAGTTCTTC. Its protein is CASSSPTSGSGEQFF.

The chain uses TRBV30 and TRBJ2-5; weak D call: TRBD1 (5 bases). Germline V gene sequence: CDR1 GTSNPN, CDR2 SVGIG (reference sequence). The CDR3 length is 11 residues. Trimming left V 1 base short and J 5 bases short, with 5 bases between. The CDR3, as DNA: TGTGCCTGGAGTGAGGGGGAGACCCAGTACTTC. Translated, it gives CAWSEGETQYF. The whole variable domain, filled in from reference TRBV30 and TRBJ2-5, reads SQTIHQWPATLVQPVGSPLSLECTVEGTSNPNLYWYRQAAGRGLQLLFYSVGIGQISSEVPQNLSASRPQDRQFILSSKKLLLSDSGFYLCAWSEGETQYFGPGTRLLVL.

The genes are TRBV7-6 and TRBJ1-2; 7 bases map to TRBD1. The CDR3 length is 12 residues. The ends lost 5 bases at V and 7 bases at J; junction bases unmatched: 4. The germline CDR1 and CDR2 sequences are SGHVS and FNYEAQ. CDR3 in DNA: TGTGCCAGCAGCCCGCGGACAGGTGGCTACACCTTC. Translated, it gives CASSPRTGGYTF.

Notes on this clone: Relative to the germline gene, one junction end is altered; a read error may explain this. The chain recombines TRBV7-7 with TRBJ2-5; 11 positions agree with TRBD2. Germline CDR1 SSHAT, CDR2 FNYEAQ (reference sequence). CDR3 length equals 16 residues. CDR3 in amino acids: CASSLVSGGAQETQYF. In nucleotides, the CDR3 is TGTGCTAGCAGCTTAGTTAGCGGGGGGGCCCAAGAGACCCAGTACTTC.

V is TRBV7-2 and J is TRBJ2-7; the D gene is possibly TRBD2 (5 bases). Germline V gene lookup returns CDR1 SGHTA and CDR2 FQGNSA. This CDR3 comprises 16 residues. V lost 1 base and J lost 0, with 13 bases in between. Here the CDR3 DNA reads TGTGCCAGCAGCTTAGTTCCCCGGACTGGCTCCTACGAGCAGTACTTC. Encoded protein: CASSLVPRTGSYEQYF.

The chain carries TRBV6-5 and TRBJ2-5, with D possibly matching TRBD1 (5 bases). V shed 9 bases and J shed 2 bases, with 16 bases lying between them. The CDR3 consists of 14 residues. CDR1 is MNHEY, CDR2 SVGAGI, per germline. The CDR3 sequence is CASQRKGRQETQYF. The CDR3 DNA reads TGTGCCAGTCAGAGGAAGGGGCGGCAAGAGACCCAGTACTTC.

CDR3 protein: CASRNSGNTEAFF. DNA for the CDR3: TGTGCCAGCAGGAACTCAGGGAACACTGAAGCTTTCTTT. The chain employs TRBV6-5 and TRBJ1-1, with no clear D. Trimming removed 6 bases at V and 1 base at J, with 9 bases between. Germline V lookup: CDR1 MNHEY, CDR2 SVGAGI. The CDR3 loop spans 13 amino acids.

The gene calls are TRBV11-2 and TRBJ1-6; D call uncertain. Germline-derived CDR1 and CDR2 are SGHAT and FQNNGV. The CDR3 has 17 residues. Trimming removed 5 bases at V and 0 bases at J, with 14 bases between. This CDR3 is CASSPQTLSSYNSPLHF. CDR3 DNA sequence: TGTGCCAGCAGCCCCCAGACACTCAGCTCCTATAATTCACCCCTCCACTTT.

The chain recombines TRBV24-1 with TRBJ2-1; 8 bases align to TRBD1. After removal of 5 bases from V and 12 bases from J, the junction contained 5 bases not matched to a gene. Germline V gives CDR1 KGHDR, CDR2 SFDVKD. The CDR3 sequence is 12 residues long. For the CDR3, the DNA is TGTGCCACCAGTGCACCAGGGACAGGGCAGTTCTTC. This encodes CATSAPGTGQFF.

The rearrangement links TRBV7-2 to TRBJ2-3; perhaps TRBD2 as D (6 bases). CDR3 length equals 15 residues. V gave up 7 bases and J gave up 2 bases, with 16 bases separating them. CDR1 and CDR2 from the germline V gene are SGHTA and FQGNSA. The CDR3 region has the DNA TGTGCCAGCAACAAACGTCGGGAGAACACAGATACGCAGTATTTT. Amino acid sequence: CASNKRRENTDTQYF. The whole variable domain, filled in from reference TRBV7-2 and TRBJ2-3, reads GAGVSQSPSNKVTEKGKDVELRCDPISGHTALYWYRQSLGQGLEFLIYFQGNSAPDKSGLPSDRFSAERTGGSVSTLTIQRTQQEDSAVYLCASNKRRENTDTQYFGPGTRLTVL.

The chain recombines TRBV6-5 with TRBJ2-7; D is perhaps TRBD2 (6 bases). The V end was cut by 7 bases, the J end by 3 bases, with 16 bases between. Germline V gene data show CDR1 as MNHEY and CDR2 as SVGAGI. The CDR3 totals 14 residues. The DNA for the CDR3 is TGTGCCAGCATGGGGGGTCGGGCTAACTACGAGCAGTACTTC. Translated: CASMGGRANYEQYF.

Sample share makes this clone medium-sized (0.01 to 0.1%). The CDR3, as DNA: TGCGCCAGCAGCGGACTAGCGGGGGGGCTCAATGAGCAGTTCTTC. This translates into CASSGLAGGLNEQFF. The gene calls are TRBV5-1 and TRBJ2-1; TRBD2 agrees at 15 bases. Trimming cost V 4 bases and J 6 bases; bases outside gene matches: 2. This CDR3 region has 15 residues. Germline CDR1 reads SGHRS; CDR2 reads YFSETQ. The full variable domain, completed using reference TRBV5-1 and TRBJ2-1, is KAGVTQTPRYLIKTRGQQVTLSCSPISGHRSVSWYQQTPGQGLQFLFEYFSETQRNKGNFPGRFSGRQFSNSRSEMNVSTLELGDSALYLCASSGLAGGLNEQFFGPGTRLTVL.

This clone was observed a few times. The V gene is TRBV15, the J gene TRBJ1-5, with a tentative D call TRBD1 (6 bases). Trimming removed 7 bases from V and 2 bases from J, with 12 bases in between. The CDR3 loop spans 14 amino acids. Per germline, CDR1 LNHNV and CDR2 YYDKDF (reference sequence). CDR3 protein: CATTRDTGNQPQHF. The CDR3 bases are TGTGCCACCACCCGGGACACGGGCAATCAGCCCCAGCATTTT.

The CDR3 loop is CASSYPRQGIDTEAFF. The CDR3 nucleotides read TGTGCCAGCAGTTACCCGCGACAGGGGATCGACACTGAAGCTTTCTTT. The V call is TRBV6-2 or TRBV6-3, the J call TRBJ1-1; TRBD1 matches 8 bases. V trimming: 2 bases; J trimming: 3 bases; junction bases outside the gene matches: 8. The length of the CDR3 is 16 residues. Per the germline V gene, CDR1 is MNHEY and CDR2 is SVGEGT.

The genes are TRBV5-4 and TRBJ2-7, with 7 bases fitting TRBD1. Germline V CDR1 and CDR2: SGHNT, YYREEE (reference sequence). This CDR3 contains 14 residues. Trimming cost V 3 bases and J 3 bases; bases outside gene matches: 6. CDR3 nucleotides: TGTGCCAGCAGCTCACTCGGGACAGTCTACGAGCAGTACTTC. Residues: CASSSLGTVYEQYF.

This clone was counted a single time. The chain employs TRBV7-8 and TRBJ1-2; 7 positions match TRBD1. V was clipped by 5 bases and J by 2 bases; unmatched bases: 2. Germline V gene lookup returns CDR1 SGHVS and CDR2 FQNEAQ. This CDR3 is built from 13 residues. CDR3 sequence: CASSQTGNYGYTF. The CDR3 nucleotides are TGTGCCAGCAGCCAGACAGGGAACTATGGCTACACCTTC. The entire variable domain, with the rest obtained from reference TRBV7-8 and TRBJ1-2, is as follows: GAGVSQSPRYKVAKRGQDVALRCDPISGHVSLFWYQQALGQGPEFLTYFQNEAQLDKSGLPSDRFFAERPEGSVSTLKIQRTQQEDSAVYLCASSQTGNYGYTFGSGTRLTVV.

The chain employs TRBV5-4 and TRBJ1-2; 7 bases line up with TRBD1. This CDR3 region has 14 residues. V lost 3 bases to trimming and J lost 3 bases; unmatched junction nucleotides: 5. CDR1 is SGHNT, CDR2 YYREEE, per germline (reference sequence). This chain's CDR3 is CASSSLQGYYGYTF. The CDR3 DNA reads as TGTGCCAGCAGCTCTTTACAGGGGTACTATGGCTACACCTTC.

This clone was found a few times. The rearrangement joins TRBV5-6 to TRBJ1-4; D not resolved. The V and J ends lost 0 bases and 6 bases respectively, with 15 bases between them. The CDR3 is made up of 16 amino acids. Germline loops: CDR1 SGHDT, CDR2 YYEEEE. CDR3 loop: CASSLGIAGGDEKLFF. The CDR3, as DNA: TGTGCCAGCAGCTTGGGAATAGCAGGAGGAGATGAAAAACTGTTTTTT.

This sequence joins TRBV2 and TRBJ1-1, with 7 bases fitting TRBD1. With V trimmed by 1 base and J by 1 base, 0 bases remained unmatched. The germline gives CDR1 SNHLY, CDR2 FYNNEI. This CDR3 has 14 residues. CDR3 DNA: TGTGCCAGCAGTGAAGGGACAGGGAACACTGAAGCTTTCTTT. Translated: CASSEGTGNTEAFF.

The chain has TRBV5-5 and TRBJ1-1; no clear D. This CDR3 has 14 residues. Germline values: CDR1 SGHKS, CDR2 YYEKEE (reference sequence). Trimming removed 3 bases at V and 2 bases at J, with 11 bases between. CDR3 in DNA: TGTGCCAGCAGCTCGTCCTTGGCTAACACTGAAGCTTTCTTT. The encoded protein is CASSSSLANTEAFF.

This chain joins TRBV4-1 and TRBJ2-3; perhaps TRBD1 as D (5 bases). CDR1 and CDR2 (germline): MGHRA, YSYEKL. This CDR3 has 13 amino acids. Trimming removed 4 bases from V and 4 bases from J, with 9 bases in between. As DNA, the CDR3 is TGCGCCAGCAGCCCCCCCAGGGCAGATACGCAGTATTTT. It specifies CASSPPRADTQYF.

The CDR3 region is CASSRIGGPRTDTQYF. The CDR3 nucleotides are TGCGCCAGCAGCCGGATCGGGGGGCCACGCACAGATACGCAGTATTTT. The chain employs TRBV4-1 and TRBJ2-3; weak D call: TRBD2 (7 bases). Between the trimmed V and J ends, which lost 4 bases and 1 base, there was a span of 15 bases. This CDR3 contains 16 residues. The germline gives CDR1 MGHRA, CDR2 YSYEKL.